The rows below give T cell receptor beta chains drawn from one sample of a study of Ad26.COV2.S vaccination and SARS-CoV-2 variants. TCRdb keeps only in-frame clones here, not all; method: immunoSEQ multiplex PCR. Here the sample spans over 400,000 clones, 92% being singletons. Sequenced material: peripheral blood, taken in a trial of Ad26.COV2.S vaccine versus placebo. The receptors derive from a person aged 18-60 years who received the Ad26.COV2.S COVID-19 vaccine or a placebo. Each CDR3 is given with its conserved first and last residue. Fields, in order: V gene, clone size, J gene, D gene, CDR3 DNA, CDR3 protein. D genes are given only for firm matches. The listing skips clone size in some rows; elsewhere it reads once, few, many or a size class.

V gene: TRBV27; clone size: .; J gene: TRBJ1-5; D gene: TRBD1; CDR3 DNA: TGTGCCAGCAGTTTGAGGGGGCAGGGGGTAGAGCCCCAGCATTTT; CDR3 protein: CASSLRGQGVEPQHF
V gene: TRBV7-2; clone size: once; J gene: TRBJ2-7; D gene: .; CDR3 DNA: TGTGCCAGCAGCTTATGGGTAGACAGGTTCTCCTACGAGCAGTACTTC; CDR3 protein: CASSLWVDRFSYEQYF
V gene: TRBV30; clone size: .; J gene: TRBJ1-6; D gene: .; CDR3 DNA: TGTGCCTGGAGTAAGACGGCAAGCTCCTATAATTCACCCCTCCACTTT; CDR3 protein: CAWSKTASSYNSPLHF
V gene: TRBV4-1; clone size: .; J gene: TRBJ2-5; D gene: .; CDR3 DNA: TGCGCCAGCAGCCGTGGCGGGGTGGAGACCCAGTACTTC; CDR3 protein: CASSRGGVETQYF
V gene: TRBV10-2; clone size: .; J gene: TRBJ2-7; D gene: TRBD1; CDR3 DNA: TGCGCCAGCAGGGGACAGGGGGGAGCTTACGAGCAGTACTTC; CDR3 protein: CASRGQGGAYEQYF
V gene: TRBV3-1/TRBV3-2; clone size: .; J gene: TRBJ1-4; D gene: .; CDR3 DNA: TGTGCCAGCAGCCAATGGGGTTTGGCTAATGAAAAACTGTTTTTT; CDR3 protein: CASSQWGLANEKLFF
V gene: TRBV5-4; clone size: .; J gene: TRBJ1-4; D gene: TRBD1; CDR3 DNA: TGTGCCAGCAGCCGGCCGACAGGGGGCGTCGAAAAACTGTTTTTT; CDR3 protein: CASSRPTGGVEKLFF
V gene: TRBV7-2; clone size: .; J gene: TRBJ2-2; D gene: .; CDR3 DNA: TGTGCCAGCAGCTTAGCTACCGGGGAGCTGTTTTTT; CDR3 protein: CASSLATGELFF
V gene: TRBV6-5; clone size: .; J gene: TRBJ1-6; D gene: .; CDR3 DNA: TGTGCCAGCAGTTTACAGGGTTCCCTTTATAATTCACCCTTCCACTTT; CDR3 protein: CASSLQGSLYNSPFHF
V gene: TRBV5-1; clone size: .; J gene: TRBJ1-5; D gene: .; CDR3 DNA: TGCGCCAGCAGCTTGGACAGCTATAGCAATCAGCCCCAGCATTTT; CDR3 protein: CASSLDSYSNQPQHF
V gene: TRBV5-1; clone size: .; J gene: TRBJ2-7; D gene: TRBD1; CDR3 DNA: TGCGCCAGCAGCGCGGGACAGGGGACCTACGAGCAGTACTTC; CDR3 protein: CASSAGQGTYEQYF
V gene: TRBV14; clone size: .; J gene: TRBJ2-7; D gene: .; CDR3 DNA: TGTGCCAGCAGCCCGGCGAACGTGGCCGAGCAGTACTTC; CDR3 protein: CASSPANVAEQYF
V gene: TRBV5-1; clone size: .; J gene: TRBJ1-2; D gene: .; CDR3 DNA: TGCGCCAGCAGCCGGGGGGCGAGTTCTAACTATGGCTACACCTTC; CDR3 protein: CASSRGASSNYGYTF
V gene: TRBV3-1/TRBV3-2; clone size: few; J gene: TRBJ1-2; D gene: .; CDR3 DNA: TGTGCCAGCAGCCAATCCTCTTATGGCTACACCTTC; CDR3 protein: CASSQSSYGYTF
V gene: TRBV11-3; clone size: .; J gene: TRBJ2-2; D gene: .; CDR3 DNA: TGTGCCAGCAGCTCAAACACCGGGGAGCTGTTTTTT; CDR3 protein: CASSSNTGELFF
V gene: TRBV9; clone size: .; J gene: TRBJ1-1; D gene: TRBD1; CDR3 DNA: TGTGCCAGCAGCCCAGGACAGGGGGCTCATATATATAACACTGAAGCTTTCTTT; CDR3 protein: CASSPGQGAHIYNTEAFF
V gene: TRBV11-2; clone size: .; J gene: TRBJ2-3; D gene: TRBD1; CDR3 DNA: TGTGCCAGCAGCTGGGGCGACAGGGAACGCACAGATACGCAGTATTTT; CDR3 protein: CASSWGDRERTDTQYF
V gene: TRBV6-2/TRBV6-3; clone size: .; J gene: TRBJ2-6; D gene: .; CDR3 DNA: TGTGCCAGCAGTTACCTCTCAGTGGCCTCTGGGGCCAACGTCCTGACTTTC; CDR3 protein: CASSYLSVASGANVLTF
V gene: TRBV5-4; clone size: .; J gene: TRBJ2-7; D gene: TRBD2; CDR3 DNA: TGTGCCAGCAGTTACCTCGGACTAGCGGACGAGCAGTACTTC; CDR3 protein: CASSYLGLADEQYF
V gene: TRBV7-9; clone size: once; J gene: TRBJ2-1; D gene: TRBD1; CDR3 DNA: TGTGCCAGCAGCTTACGACAGGGATACAATGAGCAGTTCTTC; CDR3 protein: CASSLRQGYNEQFF
V gene: TRBV5-5; clone size: .; J gene: TRBJ2-5; D gene: .; CDR3 DNA: TGTGCCAGCAGCCCAGGACGAGGGTGGGAGACCCAGTACTTC; CDR3 protein: CASSPGRGWETQYF
V gene: TRBV20-1; clone size: .; J gene: TRBJ2-3; D gene: .; CDR3 DNA: TGCAGTGCTTCCGGGCAATTTACGCAGTATTTT; CDR3 protein: CSASGQFTQYF
V gene: TRBV19; clone size: .; J gene: TRBJ2-1; D gene: .; CDR3 DNA: TGTGCCAGTAGTATTGGGCGGGGGCCCTACAATGAGCAGTTCTTC; CDR3 protein: CASSIGRGPYNEQFF
V gene: TRBV5-1; clone size: .; J gene: TRBJ1-6; D gene: .; CDR3 DNA: TGCGCCAGCAGCTCAGAGAATTCACCCCTCCACTTT; CDR3 protein: CASSSENSPLHF
V gene: TRBV6-5; clone size: .; J gene: TRBJ2-7; D gene: .; CDR3 DNA: TGTGCCAGCAGTTACGGGCCCTCCTACGAGCAGTACTTC; CDR3 protein: CASSYGPSYEQYF
V gene: TRBV13; clone size: once; J gene: TRBJ1-1; D gene: TRBD1; CDR3 DNA: TGTGCCAGCAGCAGACGACAGGGGGGAACTGAAGCTTTCTTT; CDR3 protein: CASSRRQGGTEAFF
V gene: TRBV14; clone size: once; J gene: TRBJ1-6; D gene: .; CDR3 DNA: TGTGCCAGCAGCCAAGTATTGGGTTCACCCCTCCACTTT; CDR3 protein: CASSQVLGSPLHF
V gene: TRBV6-2/TRBV6-3; clone size: .; J gene: TRBJ1-6; D gene: .; CDR3 DNA: TGTGCCAGCAGTTACTCGTGGAACTCCTATAATTCACCCCTCCACTTT; CDR3 protein: CASSYSWNSYNSPLHF
V gene: TRBV24-1; clone size: .; J gene: TRBJ2-1; D gene: TRBD1; CDR3 DNA: TGTGCCACCAGTGATAAGGGGGACAGGGGAAAGGACAATGAGCAGTTCTTC; CDR3 protein: CATSDKGDRGKDNEQFF
V gene: TRBV7-9; clone size: .; J gene: TRBJ1-1; D gene: .; CDR3 DNA: TGTGCCAGCAGCTTAGACGGCCCGAACACTGAAGCTTTCTTT; CDR3 protein: CASSLDGPNTEAFF
V gene: TRBV4-1; clone size: .; J gene: TRBJ1-3; D gene: .; CDR3 DNA: TGCGCCAGCAGCAGGGCCCTGGAGGGTGGAAACACCATATATTTT; CDR3 protein: CASSRALEGGNTIYF